This T cell receptor (beta chain) was found in a study of immune evolution from preneoplasia to lung adenocarcinoma (dated by TCRdb to the early 2020s). The study in broad terms: No AAH lesions showed HLA loss of heterozygosity, compared with 6% to 8% of AIS, approximately 15% of MIA and around 30% of ADC lesions. The study used immune gene expression, TCR sequencing and multiplex immunofluorescence to profile the immune contexture of lung adenocarcinoma precursors and invasive adenocarcinoma. TCR sequencing data were obtained from around 56 patients. The sample size was set by how many specimens were available, not by a prior power calculation. Resected precursor lesions (AAH, AIS, MIA) and invasive adenocarcinomas were compared with paired morphologically normal lung tissue. Whole exome sequencing and methylation data from the same cohort of nodules were integrated with the immune data. Class I HLA alleles were inferred from exome data with POLYSOLVER, and allele-specific HLA loss was detected with LOHHLA. In total, the cohort included 50 to 60 patients with pulmonary nodules, all of whom underwent surgical resection. According to the study, about a hundred samples went through TCR sequencing.

The immunoSEQ hsTCRbeta Kit was used to sequence TCR beta CDR3 regions from DNA. In the source study's methods: TCR sequencing data were analysed with the ImmunoSEQ Analyzer. T cell clonality was defined as 1 minus Pielou's evenness computed on productive rearrangements. The inverse Simpson index, applied to productive templates, was used to measure T cell diversity. T cell density was defined as TCR beta template counts normalized to usable DNA, with usable DNA estimated by amplifying and sequencing housekeeping genes. Two-sided Kruskal-Wallis tests were used to compare TCR metrics between histologic stages. TCRdb retrieved this table from immuneACCESS and kept in-frame rearrangements only. Not all clones are present; in checked studies, unresolved V genes account for under half, and no reason is known for the remainder. V and J calls plus clone size are reproduced from that table; the DNA served to infer D and trimming. The sample profile shows some 4,000 clones; approximately 90% of them were found once. Roughly 3.9% of the sample rests with the top ten.

V gives up 2 bases and J gives up 4 bases, and the segment between their germline ends measures 11 bases. The germline V gene gives CDR1 as MGHDK and CDR2 as SYGVNS. The CDR3, from cysteine to phenylalanine, totals 15 residues. The DNA shown is the 45-base CDR3, in frame from base 1. Patients underwent resection in Japan or China between about 2013 and 2018. Two lung cancer pathologists independently reviewed H&E slides to confirm the histologic diagnosis of every case. Premalignant or tumor cells were enriched for nucleic acid extraction by macro-dissection performed after pathologic assessment. The AllPrep DNA/RNA FFPE Kit was used to isolate DNA from FFPE tissue. Here is what the overall study found, with its caveats: Because all patients were from Japan and China, applicability to Western populations was uncertain. The highest T cell clonality was observed in KRAS-mutant nodules compared with EGFR-mutant or double wild-type lesions. Findings were based on association rather than direct causation; larger cohorts with long-term follow-up and longitudinal biopsies were deemed needed. Clonality was highest in normal lung, while later-stage lesions appeared to have lower clonality but higher T cell density and diversity. Normal lung had the highest top T cell clone frequencies, which appeared to decline progressively from AAH through AIS, MIA and invasive adenocarcinoma.

Worth noting for this clone: Its antigen target is currently unknown. No per-base quality is available; no much larger clone lies one base away.

The chain is assembled from TRBV25-1 and TRBJ1-4; the D gene is not confidently resolved. Sequenced sample: FFPE minimally invasive lung adenocarcinoma tissue. This specimen's cell subset or site label, per the study, means: micro-invasive lung adenocarcinoma (MIA). This TCR was recovered from an older donor with lung adenocarcinoma. The CDR3 loop reads CASSETGLINEKLFF. The nucleotide sequence reads TGTGCCAGCAGTGAAACTGGGCTGATTAATGAAAAACTGTTTTTT.